This is a list of T cell receptor beta chains from one sample in a study of blood T cell repertoires in COVID-19. This table comes from immunoSEQ multiplex PCR, and its TCRdb copy is limited to in-frame clones, with some not included. The sample lists a few hundred thousand clones; around nine tenths were seen once. The sequenced sample was peripheral blood. These receptors originate from a man in his forties or fifties who had recovered from COVID-19. CDR3s include the opening cysteine and the closing phenylalanine or tryptophan. The D gene is left open where the match is weak. Size is omitted from some rows. Given values are once, few, many or a class for expanded clones.

clone_size: once; j_call: TRBJ2-7; v_call: TRBV29-1; d_call: TRBD2; cdr3_nt: TGCAGCGTTGAAGTTCGACTAGCCGAAAACTACGAGCAGTACTTC; cdr3_aa: CSVEVRLAENYEQYF
clone_size: .; j_call: TRBJ1-6; v_call: TRBV12-3/TRBV12-4; d_call: TRBD1; cdr3_nt: TGTGCCAGCAGGGACAGGGTCGGTTCACCCCTCCACTTT; cdr3_aa: CASRDRVGSPLHF
clone_size: .; j_call: TRBJ2-1; v_call: TRBV7-7; d_call: TRBD1; cdr3_nt: TGTGCCAGCAGCGCTAACAGGGGCAACCATAATGAGCAGTTCTTC; cdr3_aa: CASSANRGNHNEQFF
clone_size: once; j_call: TRBJ2-7; v_call: TRBV7-9; d_call: .; cdr3_nt: TGTGCCAGCAGCTTGCCTATGAGAGGAGGGGACCCCTTAGAGCAGTACTTC; cdr3_aa: CASSLPMRGGDPLEQYF
clone_size: few; j_call: TRBJ2-2; v_call: TRBV2; d_call: TRBD2; cdr3_nt: TGTGCCAGCAGTCCTTGGACTAGCGAGAACACCGGGGAGCTGTTTTTT; cdr3_aa: CASSPWTSENTGELFF
clone_size: .; j_call: TRBJ2-1; v_call: TRBV9; d_call: .; cdr3_nt: TGTGCCAGCAGCGTAAGGGCGAGAGTAGCGGACAATGAGCAGTTCTTC; cdr3_aa: CASSVRARVADNEQFF
clone_size: .; j_call: TRBJ2-5; v_call: TRBV6-6; d_call: .; cdr3_nt: TGTGCCAGCAGTTACCTCGAGACCCAGTACTTC; cdr3_aa: CASSYLETQYF
clone_size: .; j_call: TRBJ1-2; v_call: TRBV2; d_call: .; cdr3_nt: TGTGCCAGCAGTGACCAGAGGGGACTTTATGGCTACACCTTC; cdr3_aa: CASSDQRGLYGYTF
clone_size: once; j_call: TRBJ2-5; v_call: TRBV9; d_call: TRBD1; cdr3_nt: TGTGCCAGCAGCGTAGGTGGTCGGGACAGGGGGCGGGAGACCCAGTACTTC; cdr3_aa: CASSVGGRDRGRETQYF
clone_size: .; j_call: TRBJ2-1; v_call: TRBV18; d_call: TRBD2; cdr3_nt: TGTGCCAGCTCACCAAGGGCTAGCGGGCCAGAGGGGTGGCAGTTCTTC; cdr3_aa: CASSPRASGPEGWQFF
clone_size: .; j_call: TRBJ2-4; v_call: TRBV19; d_call: TRBD2; cdr3_nt: TGTGCCAGTAGCCGTCGACTAGCGGGGGAAGGAGCGTACTTC; cdr3_aa: CASSRRLAGEGAYF
clone_size: .; j_call: TRBJ1-2; v_call: TRBV5-1; d_call: .; cdr3_nt: TGCGCCAGCAGCCCGATTGCACAGTCCTATGGCTACACCTTC; cdr3_aa: CASSPIAQSYGYTF
clone_size: .; j_call: TRBJ2-5; v_call: TRBV19; d_call: .; cdr3_nt: TGTGCCAGTAGTATTTCAGGGCCCCAAGAGACCCAGTACTTC; cdr3_aa: CASSISGPQETQYF
clone_size: .; j_call: TRBJ2-7; v_call: TRBV27; d_call: .; cdr3_nt: TGTGCCAGCAGTTTAGGGCCGACAGGCTACGAGCAGTACTTC; cdr3_aa: CASSLGPTGYEQYF
clone_size: .; j_call: TRBJ1-4; v_call: TRBV7-8; d_call: TRBD1; cdr3_nt: TGTGCCAGCAGCTTACCCAGGGGGCGTGATGAAAAACTGTTTTTT; cdr3_aa: CASSLPRGRDEKLFF
clone_size: .; j_call: TRBJ1-2; v_call: TRBV12-3/TRBV12-4; d_call: TRBD1; cdr3_nt: TGTGCCAGCAGAACAGGGGGCGGCTATGGCTACACCTTC; cdr3_aa: CASRTGGGYGYTF
clone_size: .; j_call: TRBJ2-3; v_call: TRBV3-1/TRBV3-2; d_call: .; cdr3_nt: TGTGCCAGCAGCCAAGATTTGGCGAGGACAGATACGCAGTATTTT; cdr3_aa: CASSQDLARTDTQYF
clone_size: .; j_call: TRBJ1-4; v_call: TRBV27; d_call: TRBD1; cdr3_nt: TGTGCCAGCAGCAAGGGACAGCCAAATGAAAAACTGTTTTTT; cdr3_aa: CASSKGQPNEKLFF
clone_size: .; j_call: TRBJ2-7; v_call: TRBV7-9; d_call: TRBD1; cdr3_nt: TGTGCCAGCAGCTCCATTGGGACAGGGACCTACGAGCAGTACTTC; cdr3_aa: CASSSIGTGTYEQYF
clone_size: .; j_call: TRBJ1-1; v_call: TRBV5-5; d_call: .; cdr3_nt: TGTGCCAGCAGCTTGGGGATAGCTAGTGGGGCTTTCTTT; cdr3_aa: CASSLGIASGAFF
clone_size: .; j_call: TRBJ1-2; v_call: TRBV27; d_call: .; cdr3_nt: TGTGCCAGCATGCAGGCCCAGGGGGGCTACACCTTC; cdr3_aa: CASMQAQGGYTF
clone_size: few; j_call: TRBJ2-7; v_call: TRBV27; d_call: .; cdr3_nt: TGTGCCAGCAGTTTCGGTCTCAACTACGAGCAGTACTTC; cdr3_aa: CASSFGLNYEQYF
clone_size: .; j_call: TRBJ1-2; v_call: TRBV30; d_call: TRBD1; cdr3_nt: TGTGCCTGGAAACGGACGGACAGGGTCGGCGAGGAGTGCACCTTC; cdr3_aa: CAWKRTDRVGEECTF
clone_size: .; j_call: TRBJ1-6; v_call: TRBV5-6; d_call: .; cdr3_nt: TGTGCCAGCAGCCCCTCCTGGGGGGGACTGGGTTCACCCCTCCACTTT; cdr3_aa: CASSPSWGGLGSPLHF
clone_size: .; j_call: TRBJ2-3; v_call: TRBV7-9; d_call: .; cdr3_nt: TGTGCCAGCAACATTTTGGAGGTAGATACGCAGTATTTT; cdr3_aa: CASNILEVDTQYF
clone_size: .; j_call: TRBJ1-3; v_call: TRBV20-1; d_call: TRBD1; cdr3_nt: TGCAGTGCAAGTGACAGGGGCTCTGGAAACACCATATATTTT; cdr3_aa: CSASDRGSGNTIYF
clone_size: .; j_call: TRBJ2-7; v_call: TRBV11-2; d_call: .; cdr3_nt: TGTGCCAGTGGCGAGACAGGAATCTACGAGCAGTACTTC; cdr3_aa: CASGETGIYEQYF
clone_size: .; j_call: TRBJ1-4; v_call: TRBV27; d_call: .; cdr3_nt: TGTGCCAGCAGTTCTCAACCGGGTCTAAATGAAAAACTGTTTTTT; cdr3_aa: CASSSQPGLNEKLFF
clone_size: once; j_call: TRBJ2-7; v_call: TRBV6-2/TRBV6-3; d_call: .; cdr3_nt: TGTGCCAGCAGTTACCGGTCCCTCTACGAGCAGTACTTC; cdr3_aa: CASSYRSLYEQYF
clone_size: .; j_call: TRBJ2-7; v_call: TRBV30; d_call: .; cdr3_nt: TGTGCCTGGAGTGTGGGAGGCGACGAGCAGTACTTC; cdr3_aa: CAWSVGGDEQYF
clone_size: .; j_call: TRBJ2-6; v_call: TRBV6-5; d_call: .; cdr3_nt: TGTGCCACCAGACAACAGCACTCTGGGGCCAACGTCCTGACTTTC; cdr3_aa: CATRQQHSGANVLTF
clone_size: .; j_call: TRBJ1-6; v_call: TRBV10-3; d_call: .; cdr3_nt: TGTGCCATCAGTGAGTCGGTGCGGGAAAGCTCCTATAATTCACCCCTCCACTTT; cdr3_aa: CAISESVRESSYNSPLHF
clone_size: .; j_call: TRBJ2-6; v_call: TRBV6-2/TRBV6-3; d_call: .; cdr3_nt: TGTGCCAGCAGTCAACCACAGGTCTGGGTTGGGGCCAACGTCCTGACTTTC; cdr3_aa: CASSQPQVWVGANVLTF
clone_size: .; j_call: TRBJ2-1; v_call: TRBV30; d_call: TRBD2; cdr3_nt: TGTGCCTGGAGTGTACTTGGCGGGCTAGCGGGAGTTTCTGAGCAGTTCTTC; cdr3_aa: CAWSVLGGLAGVSEQFF
clone_size: .; j_call: TRBJ2-4; v_call: TRBV6-2/TRBV6-3; d_call: TRBD2; cdr3_nt: TGTGCCAGCAGTTTCCTAGCGGGAGGGATTACCAAAAACATTCAGTACTTC; cdr3_aa: CASSFLAGGITKNIQYF
clone_size: .; j_call: TRBJ2-3; v_call: TRBV9; d_call: .; cdr3_nt: TGTGCCAGCACTCCGGGTGGCACAGATACGCAGTATTTT; cdr3_aa: CASTPGGTDTQYF
clone_size: .; j_call: TRBJ1-1; v_call: TRBV7-2; d_call: .; cdr3_nt: TGTGCCAGCAGCCTGATCTTGACAGTGAACACTGAAGCTTTCTTT; cdr3_aa: CASSLILTVNTEAFF
clone_size: .; j_call: TRBJ2-3; v_call: TRBV4-2; d_call: TRBD2; cdr3_nt: TGTGCCAGCAGCCAAGATGATTTCGGAGGACTAGCGGGCTATACGCAGTATTTT; cdr3_aa: CASSQDDFGGLAGYTQYF
clone_size: .; j_call: TRBJ2-5; v_call: TRBV7-9; d_call: TRBD2; cdr3_nt: TGTGCCAGCAGCCCTCCTCGTGGTAGCGGGAATGAGGAGACCCAGTACTTC; cdr3_aa: CASSPPRGSGNEETQYF
clone_size: .; j_call: TRBJ2-7; v_call: TRBV5-1; d_call: .; cdr3_nt: TGCGCCAGCAGCCCCCGAGGTATCCTGGAGCAGTACTTC; cdr3_aa: CASSPRGILEQYF
clone_size: .; j_call: TRBJ1-2; v_call: TRBV25-1; d_call: .; cdr3_nt: TGTGCCAGCAGGGACCGGGACACTGATACGGATGGCTACACCTTC; cdr3_aa: CASRDRDTDTDGYTF
clone_size: .; j_call: TRBJ2-7; v_call: TRBV27; d_call: .; cdr3_nt: TGTGCCAGCAGATACTCTGGGGCAGGGGTAAATTGGATGGCTGAGCAGTACTTC; cdr3_aa: CASRYSGAGVNWMAEQYF
clone_size: .; j_call: TRBJ2-3; v_call: TRBV7-2; d_call: TRBD1; cdr3_nt: TGTGCCAGCAGCTACGACAGGGGACTCACAGATACGCAGTATTTT; cdr3_aa: CASSYDRGLTDTQYF
clone_size: .; j_call: TRBJ1-1; v_call: TRBV27; d_call: .; cdr3_nt: TGTGCCAGCAGTTTAACACGGGGGGCGAGCACTGAAGCTTTCTTT; cdr3_aa: CASSLTRGASTEAFF
clone_size: .; j_call: TRBJ2-7; v_call: TRBV4-1; d_call: .; cdr3_nt: TGCGCCAGCAGCCCGACGGACAGCTTCTACGAGCAGTACTTC; cdr3_aa: CASSPTDSFYEQYF
clone_size: .; j_call: TRBJ1-2; v_call: TRBV7-2; d_call: .; cdr3_nt: TGTGCCAGCAGCTTAGCGTCCAGGGAACCCTACAGCTACACCTTC; cdr3_aa: CASSLASREPYSYTF
clone_size: .; j_call: TRBJ2-5; v_call: TRBV5-6; d_call: .; cdr3_nt: TGTGCCAGCAGCTTCCTTCCGACAGAAGAGACCCAGTACTTC; cdr3_aa: CASSFLPTEETQYF
clone_size: .; j_call: TRBJ2-7; v_call: TRBV7-2; d_call: .; cdr3_nt: TGTGCCAGCAGCTTAGAGCTGCCCTACGAGCAGTACTTC; cdr3_aa: CASSLELPYEQYF
clone_size: .; j_call: TRBJ1-1; v_call: TRBV10-3; d_call: .; cdr3_nt: TGTGCCATCAGTGAGTCGGGCAGATTGAACACTGAAGCTTTCTTT; cdr3_aa: CAISESGRLNTEAFF
clone_size: .; j_call: TRBJ1-2; v_call: TRBV2; d_call: .; cdr3_nt: TGTGCCAGCAGTGATATGGCTTACTATGGCTACACCTTC; cdr3_aa: CASSDMAYYGYTF
clone_size: .; j_call: TRBJ2-3; v_call: TRBV4-1; d_call: TRBD2; cdr3_nt: TGCGCCAGCAGCCAAAGGCGAGCTGGCGGGGGGGCCCCAGATACGCAGTATTTT; cdr3_aa: CASSQRRAGGGAPDTQYF
clone_size: once; j_call: TRBJ2-5; v_call: TRBV19; d_call: .; cdr3_nt: TGTGCCAGTAGTATACCTCACCGGGTTAAAGAGACCCAGTACTTC; cdr3_aa: CASSIPHRVKETQYF
clone_size: many; j_call: TRBJ2-2; v_call: TRBV5-1; d_call: .; cdr3_nt: TGCGCCAGCAGCTTTGCGCAGGGCAGTGCCGGGGAGCTGTTTTTT; cdr3_aa: CASSFAQGSAGELFF
clone_size: once; j_call: TRBJ2-7; v_call: TRBV29-1; d_call: TRBD1; cdr3_nt: TGCAGCGCACGGACAGGGTATTCCGAGCAGTACTTC; cdr3_aa: CSARTGYSEQYF
clone_size: .; j_call: TRBJ1-2; v_call: TRBV29-1; d_call: TRBD1; cdr3_nt: TGCAGCGCAAGCGGCAGGGGGGCGGTCCCCCCTCGAGGCTACACCTTC; cdr3_aa: CSASGRGAVPPRGYTF
clone_size: once; j_call: TRBJ2-7; v_call: TRBV12-5; d_call: TRBD1; cdr3_nt: TGTGCTAGTGGTCTAAGGACAGGGTCGTACGAGCAGTACTTC; cdr3_aa: CASGLRTGSYEQYF
clone_size: .; j_call: TRBJ2-7; v_call: TRBV6-5; d_call: TRBD1; cdr3_nt: TGTGCCAGCCAAGAGGGGGCGGGCGAGCAGTACTTC; cdr3_aa: CASQEGAGEQYF
clone_size: .; j_call: TRBJ1-1; v_call: TRBV30; d_call: .; cdr3_nt: TGTGCCTGGAAGGGGTTTAGGTCTGAAGCTTTCTTT; cdr3_aa: CAWKGFRSEAFF
clone_size: many; j_call: TRBJ1-2; v_call: TRBV15; d_call: TRBD1; cdr3_nt: TGTGCCACCGGTGAGGGGGCGGATAACTATGGCTACACCTTC; cdr3_aa: CATGEGADNYGYTF
clone_size: .; j_call: TRBJ2-3; v_call: TRBV5-1; d_call: TRBD2; cdr3_nt: TGCGCCAGCAGCTTAACACCCGGGACTAGCGGGATGATAGGCGCCACAGATACGCAGTATTTT; cdr3_aa: CASSLTPGTSGMIGATDTQYF